The T cell receptor beta chain described here comes from a study of blood T cells in healthy people across ages. General study results and limits: It was the long-lived donors that had more naive CD4+ cells and higher diversity than aged donors.

Note on this clonotype: Its matching antigen is unknown.

The V gene lost 6 bases and the J gene lost 4 bases, with 15 bases spanning the gap. The germline gives CDR1 DFQATT, CDR2 SNEGSKA (reference sequence). CDR3 length: 14 residues. A second PCR, run for about 7 to 11 cycles, used a sample-barcoded 5' primer plus a J-beta primer mix. Sequencing of every sample gave 2.5 million or more CDR3-containing paired-end reads. Each CDR3 protein gets one entry after TCRdb re-called the 5' RACE reads with MiXCR. In the table there are 500,000 to 550,000 distinct CDR3 sequences, around 24% of which are singletons. These data were likewise used in another study, on T cells of mothers and their children. This second study says: Sequencing got over 10 million TCR beta CDR3 reads from each mother and some 3 million from each child. Microchimeric T cell clones that persisted were not detected.

The sequence came from a boy younger than 18 in good health. Sequences were obtained from blood. This chain connects TRBV20-1 to TRBJ1-4; possibly TRBD1 for D (5 bases). The chain's CDR3 is CSAGRDARNEKLFF. DNA for the CDR3: TGCAGTGCCGGCCGGGACGCTCGTAATGAAAAACTGTTTTTT.